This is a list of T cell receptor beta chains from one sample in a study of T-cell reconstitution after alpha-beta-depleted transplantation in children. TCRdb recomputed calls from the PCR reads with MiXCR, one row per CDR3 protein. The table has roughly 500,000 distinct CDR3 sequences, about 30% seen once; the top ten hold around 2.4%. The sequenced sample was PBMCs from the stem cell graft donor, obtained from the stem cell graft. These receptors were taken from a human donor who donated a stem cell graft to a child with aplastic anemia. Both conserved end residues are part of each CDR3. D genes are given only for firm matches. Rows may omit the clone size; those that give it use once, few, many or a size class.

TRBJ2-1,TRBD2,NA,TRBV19,CASSISSGRAFLVNEQFF,TGTGCCAGTAGTATATCAAGCGGGAGGGCCTTCCTTGTGAATGAGCAGTTCTTC
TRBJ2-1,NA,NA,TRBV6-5,CASSSPSSNQFF,TGTGCCAGCAGTTCCCCCTCGTCGAATCAGTTCTTC
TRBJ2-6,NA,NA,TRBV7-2,CASSLRSVGSGANVLTF,TGTGCCAGCAGCTTGCGGTCTGTTGGGTCTGGGGCCAACGTCCTGACTTTC
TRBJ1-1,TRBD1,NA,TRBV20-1,CSAPPRTGPNTEAFF,TGCAGTGCCCCACCGCGGACAGGCCCGAACACTGAAGCTTTCTTT
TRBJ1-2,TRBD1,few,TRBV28,CASSLGQALNGYTF,TGTGCCAGCAGTTTAGGACAGGCCCTGAATGGCTACACCTTC
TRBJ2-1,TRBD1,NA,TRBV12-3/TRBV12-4,CASSSTDRGLFF,TGTGCCAGCAGTTCGACAGACAGGGGGCTATTCTTC
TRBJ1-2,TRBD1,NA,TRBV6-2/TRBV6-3,CATDREANYGYTF,TGTGCCACGGACAGGGAAGCTAACTATGGCTACACCTTC
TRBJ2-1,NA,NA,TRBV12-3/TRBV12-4,CASSPRGAYNEQFF,TGTGCCAGCAGCCCCCGCGGGGCCTACAATGAGCAGTTCTTC
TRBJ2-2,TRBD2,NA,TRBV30,CAWSKGSGRTGELFF,TGTGCCTGGAGTAAGGGGAGCGGGAGAACCGGGGAGCTGTTTTTT
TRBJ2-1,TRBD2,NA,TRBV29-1,CSVDPGLAGNEQFF,TGCAGCGTTGACCCGGGACTAGCGGGCAATGAGCAGTTCTTC
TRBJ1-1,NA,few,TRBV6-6,CASTHGGTEAFF,TGTGCCAGCACCCATGGGGGTACTGAAGCTTTCTTT
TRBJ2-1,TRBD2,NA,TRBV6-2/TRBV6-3,CASSPTPGTSPFF,TGTGCCAGCAGTCCGACTCCCGGGACTAGCCCGTTCTTC
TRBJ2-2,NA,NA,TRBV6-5,CASSYSGVGELFF,TGTGCCAGCAGTTACTCCGGGGTCGGGGAGCTGTTTTTT
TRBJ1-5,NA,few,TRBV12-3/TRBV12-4,CASKPGPNQPQHF,TGTGCCAGCAAACCGGGGCCGAATCAGCCCCAGCATTTT
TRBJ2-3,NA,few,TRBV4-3,CASSQEDVGRGTDTQYF,TGCGCCAGCAGCCAAGAAGATGTGGGCCGAGGGACAGATACGCAGTATTTT
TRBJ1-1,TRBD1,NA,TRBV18,CASSPPSGNRGNTEAFF,TGTGCCAGCTCACCACCGAGCGGAAACAGGGGGAACACTGAAGCTTTCTTT
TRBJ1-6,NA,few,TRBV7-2,CASSLEPGVRNSPLHF,TGTGCCAGCAGCTTAGAACCAGGGGTGAGGAATTCACCCCTCCACTTT
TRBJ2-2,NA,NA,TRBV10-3,CAGGQTNTGELFF,TGTGCCGGAGGACAGACGAACACCGGGGAGCTGTTTTTT
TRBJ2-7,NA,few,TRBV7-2,CASSFQRASYEQYF,TGTGCCAGCAGCTTCCAAAGGGCAAGCTACGAGCAGTACTTC
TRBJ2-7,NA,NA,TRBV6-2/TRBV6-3,CASKNRDEHYF,TGTGCCAGCAAAAACAGGGATGAGCACTACTTC
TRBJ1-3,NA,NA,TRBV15,CATSLSGNTIYF,TGTGCCACCAGCCTTTCCGGAAACACCATATATTTT
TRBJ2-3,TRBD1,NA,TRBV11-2,CASSPVGAGGDTQYF,TGTGCCAGCAGCCCAGTGGGGGCAGGGGGCGATACGCAGTATTTT
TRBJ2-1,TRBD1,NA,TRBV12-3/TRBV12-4,CASSAGQGSYNEQFF,TGTGCCAGCAGTGCGGGACAGGGATCCTACAATGAGCAGTTCTTC
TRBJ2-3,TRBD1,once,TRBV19,CASSDRGLLWGTDTQYF,TGTGCCAGTAGCGACAGGGGGCTTCTATGGGGCACAGATACGCAGTATTTT
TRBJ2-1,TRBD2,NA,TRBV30,CAWTRGEDEQFF,TGTGCCTGGACCCGGGGGGAGGATGAGCAGTTCTTC
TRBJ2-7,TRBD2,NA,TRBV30,CAWSATSLRGEQYF,TGTGCCTGGAGTGCGACTAGCCTGAGGGGCGAGCAGTACTTC
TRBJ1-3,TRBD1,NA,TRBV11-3,CASSLLGQRGNTIYF,TGTGCCAGCAGCTTATTGGGACAGCGAGGAAACACCATATATTTT
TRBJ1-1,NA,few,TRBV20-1,CSVSLRNTEAFF,TGCAGTGTTTCCCTCCGCAACACTGAAGCTTTCTTT
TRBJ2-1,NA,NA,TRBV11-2,CASSYAESYNEQFF,TGTGCCAGCAGCTATGCGGAGTCCTACAATGAGCAGTTCTTC
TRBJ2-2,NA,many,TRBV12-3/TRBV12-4,CASSLVRRASGELFF,TGTGCCAGCAGTTTAGTCCGGAGGGCCTCCGGGGAGCTGTTTTTT
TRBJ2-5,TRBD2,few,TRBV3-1,CASSQVRSGLADQETQYF,TGTGCCAGCAGCCAAGTGCGGTCGGGACTAGCGGATCAAGAGACCCAGTACTTC
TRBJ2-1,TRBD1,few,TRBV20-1,CSARPGQGREYNEQFF,TGCAGTGCTAGGCCGGGACAGGGCCGGGAGTACAATGAGCAGTTCTTC
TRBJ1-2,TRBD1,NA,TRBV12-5,CASGAGTAYGYTF,TGTGCTAGTGGGGCCGGGACAGCTTATGGCTACACCTTC
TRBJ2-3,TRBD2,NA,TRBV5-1,CASSFFAGEADTQYF,TGCGCCAGCAGCTTCTTTGCGGGAGAGGCAGATACGCAGTATTTT
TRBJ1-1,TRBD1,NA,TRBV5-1,CASSGDRGRSLRAFF,TGCGCCAGCAGCGGCGACAGGGGGCGTTCGTTGCGGGCTTTCTTT
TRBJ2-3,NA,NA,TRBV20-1,CSARDAPRTKTTDTQYF,TGCAGTGCTAGAGATGCTCCCCGGACTAAGACCACAGATACGCAGTATTTT
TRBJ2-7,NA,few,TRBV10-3,CAITERLSYEQYF,TGTGCCATCACCGAGCGCCTCAGCTACGAGCAGTACTTC
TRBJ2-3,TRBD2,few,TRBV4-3,CASSQERREGRDTQYF,TGCGCCAGCAGCCAAGAAAGGCGGGAGGGTCGAGATACGCAGTATTTT
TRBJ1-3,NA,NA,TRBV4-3,CASSQDDRRSGNTIYF,TGCGCCAGCAGCCAGGACGACCGCCGCTCTGGAAACACCATATATTTT
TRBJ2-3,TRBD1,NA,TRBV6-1,CASIRDRGRGTQYF,TGTGCCAGCATCAGGGACAGGGGGCGAGGTACGCAGTATTTT
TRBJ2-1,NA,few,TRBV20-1,CSATRIARYNEQFF,TGCAGTGCTACCCGAATAGCGAGGTACAATGAGCAGTTCTTC
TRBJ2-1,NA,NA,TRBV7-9,CASSPKEGRDPVEEQFF,TGTGCCAGCAGCCCCAAAGAGGGCCGGGACCCTGTGGAAGAGCAGTTCTTC
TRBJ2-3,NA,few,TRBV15,CATSRDLETDTQYF,TGTGCCACCAGCAGAGATTTAGAAACAGATACGCAGTATTTT
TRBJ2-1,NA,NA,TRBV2,CASSDWPGNDYNEQFF,TGTGCCAGCAGTGACTGGCCGGGAAACGACTACAATGAGCAGTTCTTC
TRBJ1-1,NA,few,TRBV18,CASSLEHVSGTEAFF,TGTGCCAGCTCACTCGAACATGTCTCGGGCACTGAAGCTTTCTTT
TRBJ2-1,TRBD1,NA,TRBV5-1,CASSPDPPGTAYNEQFF,TGCGCCAGCAGCCCTGACCCCCCCGGGACAGCCTACAATGAGCAGTTCTTC
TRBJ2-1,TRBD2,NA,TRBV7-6,CASSFARTSGYNEQFF,TGTGCCAGCAGCTTCGCGCGGACTAGCGGTTACAATGAGCAGTTCTTC
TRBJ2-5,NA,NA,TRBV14,CASSQQLGKETQYF,TGTGCCAGCAGCCAACAACTGGGGAAAGAGACCCAGTACTTC
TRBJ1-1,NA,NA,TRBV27,CASSLYSTGYTEAFF,TGTGCCAGCAGTTTATATTCGACAGGCTACACTGAAGCTTTCTTT
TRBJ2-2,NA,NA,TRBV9,CASSVVSGELFF,TGTGCCAGCAGCGTAGTCTCCGGGGAGCTGTTTTTT
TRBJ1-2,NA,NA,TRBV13,CASSFRNGQNYGYTF,TGTGCCAGCAGCTTCCGTAACGGACAGAACTATGGCTACACCTTC
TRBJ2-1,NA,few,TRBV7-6,CASSFQRFNEQFF,TGTGCCAGCAGCTTCCAGCGATTCAATGAGCAGTTCTTC
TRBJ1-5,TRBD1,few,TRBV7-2,CASSGDRHQHF,TGTGCCAGCAGCGGGGACAGGCACCAGCATTTT
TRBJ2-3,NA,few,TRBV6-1,CASSKGPRGTDTQYF,TGTGCCAGCAGTAAGGGACCGAGAGGCACAGATACGCAGTATTTT
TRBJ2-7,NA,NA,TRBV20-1,CSARSLRSYEQYF,TGCAGTGCTAGATCGCTGCGGTCCTACGAGCAGTACTTC
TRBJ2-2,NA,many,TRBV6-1,CASSEQGRTNTGELFF,TGTGCCAGCAGTGAGCAGGGCAGAACGAACACCGGGGAGCTGTTTTTT
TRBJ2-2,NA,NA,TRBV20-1,CSARDQGGGRNVVTGELFF,TGCAGTGCTAGAGATCAGGGGGGCGGGAGAAACGTGGTCACCGGGGAGCTGTTTTTT
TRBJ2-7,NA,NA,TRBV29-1,CSVAPDSYEQYF,TGCAGCGTTGCCCCGGACTCCTACGAGCAGTACTTC